What follows are 30 T cell receptor beta chains derived from one specimen sequenced in a study of OX40 agonist ivuxolimab in advanced cancers. Repertoires were generated with immunoSEQ multiplex PCR, while TCRdb's copy carries only in-frame clones and drops some. The sample lists about 100,000 clones; approximately 90% were seen once. The sequencing here drew on CD4+ or CD8+ T cells sorted from blood, taken in a trial of the OX40 agonist ivuxolimab. These receptor sequences come from an adult with an advanced solid tumor such as melanoma, head and neck, liver or kidney cancer.

The chain is built from TRBV7-8 and TRBJ2-2; a weak D match, TRBD2 (5 bases). CDR3 length: 16 residues. The germline V gene has CDR1 SGHVS and CDR2 FQNEAQ. Between the trimmed V and J ends, which lost 5 bases and 5 bases, there was a span of 18 bases. The CDR3 is CASSRLFGVVTGELFF. CDR3 sequence (DNA): TGTGCCAGCAGCCGATTGTTCGGGGTTGTAACCGGGGAGCTGTTTTTT.

The chain employs TRBV18 and TRBJ1-2, with D possibly matching TRBD1 (6 bases). The CDR3 length is 12 residues. V lost 6 bases and J lost 6, with 11 bases in between. Germline V CDR1 and CDR2: KGHSH, LQKENI. The chain's CDR3 is CASSGGPNGYTF. CDR3 nucleotide sequence: TGTGCCAGCTCCGGGGGGCCGAATGGCTACACCTTC.

The chain employs TRBV10-2 and TRBJ2-1; TRBD1 matches 9 bases. Germline V gene sequence: CDR1 WSHSY, CDR2 SAAADI. The V segment lost 7 bases and the J segment 5 bases; nucleotides outside the gene matches: 9. The CDR3 sequence is 15 residues long. The CDR3 sequence is CASNPTRTGDNEQFF. For the CDR3, the DNA is TGCGCCAGCAATCCTACCCGGACAGGGGACAATGAGCAGTTCTTC.

The chain joins TRBV5-8 to TRBJ1-4, with no clear D. Germline CDR1 is SGHTS and CDR2 is YDEGEE. This CDR3 comprises 14 residues. Deletions cut 2 bases from V and 4 bases from J, with 9 bases between. For the CDR3, the DNA is TGTGCCAGCAGCTTACTGGGCCTTAATGAAAAACTGTTTTTT. Translating it yields CASSLLGLNEKLFF.

V is TRBV19 and J is TRBJ2-5; 12 nucleotides align to TRBD2. The CDR3 is 18 amino acids. The V segment lost 3 bases and the J segment 5 bases; nucleotides outside the gene matches: 13. CDR1 and CDR2 from the germline V gene are LNHDA and SQIVND (reference sequence). The CDR3 DNA reads TGTGCCAGTAGTATTAAGACTAGCGGGAGCGGTGGGGTGGAGACCCAGTACTTC. Residues: CASSIKTSGSGGVETQYF. The complete variable domain, with remaining parts taken from reference TRBV19 and TRBJ2-5, reads DGGITQSPKYLFRKEGQNVTLSCEQNLNHDAMYWYRQDPGQGLRLIYYSQIVNDFQKGDIAEGYSVSREKKESFPLTVTSAQKNPTAFYLCASSIKTSGSGGVETQYFGPGTRLLVL.

This clone appeared a single time. In DNA form, the CDR3 reads TGTGCCTGGAGTGTACTTCGAGGGAGGATGCAGTTCTTC. Translated: CAWSVLRGRMQFF. V is TRBV30 and J is TRBJ2-1; possible D gene TRBD2, 6 bases. Trimming left V 0 bases short and J 12 bases short, with 15 bases between. This CDR3 spans 13 amino acids. From germline, CDR1 is GTSNPN and CDR2 SVGIG (reference sequence).

The CDR3 sequence: CASSWTGGNYEQYF. The CDR3 bases are TGCGCCAGCAGCTGGACAGGGGGCAACTACGAGCAGTACTTC. The rearrangement uses TRBV5-1 and TRBJ2-7, with 11 bases aligning to TRBD1. This CDR3 has 14 amino acids. Germline CDR1 and CDR2: SGHRS and YFSETQ. V shed 3 bases, J shed 3 bases, and the junction held 2 bases outside the gene matches.

V usage is TRBV25-1 and J usage is TRBJ1-4; D unclear. Deletions cut 4 bases from V and 5 bases from J, with 11 bases between. This CDR3 region has 14 residues. From germline, CDR1 is MGHDK and CDR2 SYGVNS. The chain's CDR3 is CASSGPHVNEKLFF. CDR3 DNA sequence: TGTGCCAGCAGTGGGCCGCACGTAAATGAAAAACTGTTTTTT. Together with reference TRBV25-1 and TRBJ1-4, the CDR3 gives the full variable domain: EADIYQTPRYLVIGTGKKITLECSQTMGHDKMYWYQQDPGMELHLIHYSYGVNSTEKGDLSSESTVSRIRTEHFPLTLESARPSHTSQYLCASSGPHVNEKLFFGSGTQLSVL.

The chain joins TRBV5-8 to TRBJ1-4, with TRBD1 matching 11 bases. The J segment lost 0 bases and the V segment lost 4 bases, leaving 5 bases of the junction unmatched. The CDR3 is 17 amino acids. Germline loops: CDR1 SGHTS, CDR2 YDEGEE. The CDR3 loop is CASSPGQGAATNEKLFF. The CDR3 nucleotides are TGTGCCAGCAGCCCAGGACAGGGGGCGGCAACTAATGAAAAACTGTTTTTT.

This clone was recorded only once. The CDR3 spells CASSLGTSGTGELFF. The CDR3 DNA sequence: TGCGCCAGCAGCTTGGGGACTAGCGGGACCGGGGAGCTGTTTTTT. The chain links TRBV5-1 to TRBJ2-2; TRBD2 aligns across 11 bases. Looked up from germline, CDR1 is SGHRS and CDR2 is YFSETQ. The CDR3 is made up of 15 amino acids. V dropped 0 bases and J dropped 5; count of bases not matched to a gene: 0. Looking up the rest from reference TRBV5-1 and TRBJ2-2 gives the full variable domain: KAGVTQTPRYLIKTRGQQVTLSCSPISGHRSVSWYQQTPGQGLQFLFEYFSETQRNKGNFPGRFSGRQFSNSRSEMNVSTLELGDSALYLCASSLGTSGTGELFFGEGSRLTVL.

V is TRBV27 and J is TRBJ1-5; D not resolved. The CDR3 loop spans 15 amino acids. Per the germline V gene, CDR1 is MNHEY and CDR2 is SMNVEV (reference sequence). Trimming pared 4 bases from V and 3 bases from J, leaving 13 bases between. CDR3 sequence reads: CASSSEDQLNQPQHF. CDR3 coding DNA: TGTGCCAGCAGTTCCGAGGACCAACTCAATCAGCCCCAGCATTTT.

V gene TRBV10-3 combines with J gene TRBJ1-2; a possible D gene is TRBD1 (5 bases). The CDR3 length is 12 residues. The V end lost 2 bases, the J end lost 4 bases, and 5 bases lay between the germline ends. The germline CDR1 and CDR2 sequences are ENHRY and SYGVKD. DNA of the CDR3: TGTGCCATCAGTGAGGGGGGCTATGGCTACACCTTC. It specifies CAISEGGYGYTF.

The chain employs TRBV7-8 and TRBJ1-1; 8 nucleotides agree with TRBD1. The V segment lost 3 bases and the J segment 3 bases; nucleotides outside the gene matches: 9. Germline loops: CDR1 SGHVS, CDR2 FQNEAQ. This CDR3 spans 16 amino acids. In DNA form, the CDR3 reads TGTGCCAGCAGCTTCCTACAGGGGGATGCGGACACTGAAGCTTTCTTT. Translating gives CASSFLQGDADTEAFF.

This chain joins TRBV29-1 and TRBJ2-3, with TRBD2 identical over 7 bases. Per germline, CDR1 SQVTM and CDR2 ANQGSEA. This CDR3 has 13 amino acids. The J segment lost 4 bases and the V segment lost 6 bases, leaving 7 bases of the junction unmatched. CDR3 coding DNA: TGCAGCGTATTCCGCGGGAGTTCAGATACGCAGTATTTT. This encodes CSVFRGSSDTQYF.

This clone was detected once. This chain uses TRBV28 with TRBJ2-7; no firm D call. CDR3 length equals 13 residues. CDR1 MDHEN and CDR2 SYDVKM come from the germline V gene. V dropped 5 bases and J dropped 2 bases, with 10 bases sitting between them. The CDR3 sequence: CASSLSVPYEQYF. CDR3 sequence (DNA): TGTGCCAGCAGTCTCTCAGTCCCCTACGAGCAGTACTTC.

Only a few counts were recorded for this clone. The chain employs TRBV7-2 and TRBJ1-2, with TRBD1 matching 7 bases. Germline V gene data show CDR1 as SGHTA and CDR2 as FQGNSA. The J segment lost 4 bases and the V segment lost 6 bases, leaving 5 bases of the junction unmatched. This CDR3 is built from 13 residues. In DNA, the CDR3 is TGTGCCAGCAGATTGACAGGGAGCTATGGCTACACCTTC. Protein product: CASRLTGSYGYTF.

This chain joins TRBV10-3 and TRBJ1-2, with D perhaps matching TRBD1 (6 bases). This CDR3 is 15 amino acids long. CDR1 ENHRY and CDR2 SYGVKD come from the germline V gene. Trimming shortened V by 5 bases and J by 0 bases, and 13 bases separated the two germline ends. CDR3 protein: CAISTGTAANYGYTF. The DNA for the CDR3 is TGTGCCATCAGTACAGGGACCGCTGCTAACTATGGCTACACCTTC.

V usage is TRBV19 and J usage is TRBJ2-1; D unresolved. V lost 2 bases and J lost 3, with 5 bases in between. Germline V gives CDR1 LNHDA, CDR2 SQIVND (reference sequence). This CDR3 spans 13 amino acids. CDR3 sequence reads: CASSIRHYNEQFF. CDR3 in DNA: TGTGCCAGTAGTATACGTCACTACAATGAGCAGTTCTTC.

This chain connects TRBV5-1 to TRBJ1-4; TRBD1 might be the D (5 bases). Germline V gene lookup returns CDR1 SGHRS and CDR2 YFSETQ. The ends were cut back, 5 bases at V and 0 bases at J, with 8 bases in the middle. CDR3 length equals 14 residues. Written as DNA, the CDR3 is TGCGCCAGCAGGCGAGGGGCAACTAATGAAAAACTGTTTTTT. It translates to CASRRGATNEKLFF.

CDR3 nucleotide sequence: TGCGCCAGCACGGTTGATGGGGCCAACGTCCTGACTTTC. It is translated as CASTVDGANVLTF. The rearrangement joins TRBV5-1 to TRBJ2-6; D gene uncertain. The germline gives CDR1 SGHRS, CDR2 YFSETQ. CDR3 length: 13 residues. V gave up 6 bases and J gave up 3 bases, with 7 bases separating them. Complete variable domain (other parts from reference TRBV5-1 and TRBJ2-6): KAGVTQTPRYLIKTRGQQVTLSCSPISGHRSVSWYQQTPGQGLQFLFEYFSETQRNKGNFPGRFSGRQFSNSRSEMNVSTLELGDSALYLCASTVDGANVLTFGAGSRLTVL.

This chain links TRBV6-6 with TRBJ2-2; 9 bases align to TRBD1. V was pared by 6 bases and J by 3 bases, with 5 bases of the junction left unmatched. CDR3 length equals 15 residues. The V gene's germline CDR1 is MNHNY and CDR2 SVGAGI (reference sequence). In DNA, the CDR3 is TGTGCCAGCAGAGGCGGGACAGGGCACACCGGGGAGCTGTTTTTT. Translated, it gives CASRGGTGHTGELFF.

The chain employs TRBV18 and TRBJ2-1, with 9 nucleotides matching TRBD2. Germline loops: CDR1 KGHSH, CDR2 LQKENI. CDR3 length: 16 residues. V was clipped by 0 bases and J by 10 bases; unmatched bases: 10. Here the CDR3 DNA reads TGTGCCAGCTCACCACCGAGTCTAGCGGGGCTTGGGGAGCAGTTCTTC. Translating it yields CASSPPSLAGLGEQFF.

Only one count was recorded for this clone. The chain combines TRBV28 with TRBJ2-7, with D possibly being TRBD1 (5 bases). Trimming pared 0 bases from V and 2 bases from J, leaving 8 bases between. The CDR3 extends over 14 amino acids. The germline CDR1 and CDR2 sequences are MDHEN and SYDVKM. This CDR3 is CASSLWSGTYEQYF. The CDR3 bases are TGTGCCAGCAGTTTATGGTCAGGGACCTACGAGCAGTACTTC.

The chain has TRBV28 and TRBJ1-3, with unresolved D. V was cut by 3 bases and J by 2 bases, with 14 bases left in between. The CDR3 runs 16 residues. CDR1 and CDR2 from the germline V gene are MDHEN and SYDVKM. The CDR3 DNA reads as TGTGCCAGCAGTTTTGGTCTAAGCTCCACTGGAAACACCATATATTTT. Its translation is CASSFGLSSTGNTIYF.

This clone has a handful of counts. The rearrangement uses TRBV5-4 and TRBJ2-5, with TRBD2 matching 8 bases. CDR1 and CDR2 (germline): SGHNT, YYREEE (reference sequence). J was trimmed by 2 bases and V by 0 bases; bases with no gene match: 3. This CDR3 has 15 residues. The CDR3 DNA is TGTGCCAGCAGCTTGGTCGTAGCGGGACAAGAGACCCAGTACTTC. This sequence encodes CASSLVVAGQETQYF.

This clone appeared a single time. The gene calls are TRBV18 and TRBJ2-1; 7 nucleotides align to TRBD2. The trim removed 2 bases at V and 0 bases at J, leaving 16 bases unmatched. This CDR3 has 20 amino acids. Germline CDR1 is KGHSH and CDR2 is LQKENI. In DNA, the CDR3 is TGTGCCAGCTCACCAGTGGGGGTTCGGCTAGCGGTGAGCTCCTACAATGAGCAGTTCTTC. It is translated as CASSPVGVRLAVSSYNEQFF.

This clone appeared once. This rearrangement joins TRBV11-2 to TRBJ2-2; tentatively, D is TRBD2 (6 bases). The CDR3 loop spans 18 amino acids. V gave up 6 bases and J gave up 1 base, with 21 bases separating them. Germline CDR1 is SGHAT and CDR2 is FQNNGV. CDR3 sequence: CASRRRVNSEKNTGELFF. The CDR3, as DNA: TGTGCCAGCAGAAGGAGGGTGAATAGCGAGAAGAACACCGGGGAGCTGTTTTTT.

J is TRBJ2-1 and V is TRBV28; 9 nucleotides match TRBD1. The CDR3 extends over 19 amino acids. Germline V gene lookup returns CDR1 MDHEN and CDR2 SYDVKM. The V gene end was trimmed by 1 base and the J gene end by 6 bases; junction bases not matched to a gene: 16. This CDR3 reads CASSLSDRGLANRLNEQFF. The CDR3 bases are TGTGCCAGCAGTTTATCGGACAGGGGACTTGCGAACAGGCTCAATGAGCAGTTCTTC.

The chain joins TRBV28 to TRBJ2-7; 7 bases line up with TRBD1. The CDR3 is 14 amino acids. CDR1 and CDR2 (germline): MDHEN, SYDVKM. V lost 5 bases, J lost 2 bases, and 6 bases stayed unmatched. CDR3 in amino acids: CASSRQGVPYEQYF. The CDR3 DNA is TGTGCCAGCAGTCGACAGGGTGTTCCCTACGAGCAGTACTTC.

This clone was seen a few times. The rearrangement joins TRBV19 to TRBJ2-7, with 7 bases that match TRBD2. This CDR3 has 13 amino acids. Looked up from germline, CDR1 is LNHDA and CDR2 is SQIVND (reference sequence). The ends lost 1 base at V and 7 bases at J; junction bases unmatched: 4. This CDR3 reads CASSIAAGVEQYF. Written as DNA, the CDR3 is TGTGCCAGTAGTATAGCGGCGGGAGTTGAGCAGTACTTC.